This T cell receptor beta chain comes out of a study of beta chain features in type 1 diabetes. Each of the CD4+ naive, central memory, regulatory and stem cell-like memory populations was sorted via CD45RO/CCR7/CD25/CD127/CD95/CD27. Study-level findings and limits: The study found that naive, central memory and Treg TCRB repertoires appeared more similar in patients than in healthy donors. TCRB CDR3 length was moderately but significantly reduced in all four CD4+ subsets of Type 1 diabetes patients.

Sequencing targeted expressed TCRB transcripts, as all isolated RNA had been reverse transcribed. Naive, central memory and regulatory T cell samples came to a mean of about 3.9 million reads. The table came from immunoSEQ multiplex PCR; TCRdb's copy has only in-frame clones and leaves some out. There are more than 300,000 clones in the sample; approximately 9.9% occur only once, and 0.95% to 1.1% lies in the top ten. Regarding this clone: Its specificity is unknown.

Germline V gene sequence: CDR1 SGHNT, CDR2 YYREEE (reference sequence). The CDR3 runs to 16 residues. V lost 4 bases to trimming and J lost 0 bases; unmatched junction nucleotides: 6. V and J are TRBV5-4 and TRBJ2-2; 7 bases align to TRBD2. The sequenced sample consisted of central memory CD4+ T cells from blood. This sequence was found in a man aged 25-40 years with type 1 diabetes. The CDR3 sequence is CASSPRAGSNTGELFF. CDR3 coding DNA: TGTGCCAGCAGCCCCCGAGCGGGGTCGAACACCGGGGAGCTGTTTTTT. The full variable domain, with the rest looked up from reference TRBV5-4 and TRBJ2-2, is ETGVTQSPTHLIKTRGQQVTLRCSSQSGHNTVSWYQQALGQGPQFIFQYYREEENGRGNFPPRFSGLQFPNYSSELNVNALELDDSALYLCASSPRAGSNTGELFFGEGSRLTVL.